Shown below are 16 T cell receptor beta chains from a single sample sequenced in a study of response to subunit inactivated influenza vaccine. TCRdb re-analysed the RT-PCR reads in MiXCR, keeping a single row per CDR3 protein. This table has about 650,000 distinct CDR3 sequences, about 14% appearing once. The sample was PBMCs from blood, taken approximately 15 days before vaccination. These receptors were obtained from a man in his fifties who received an inactivated influenza vaccine.

The chain employs TRBV5-1 and TRBJ2-7; D might be TRBD2 (5 bases). CDR3 length: 17 residues. The V end lost 0 bases, the J end lost 0 bases, and 16 bases lay between the germline ends. Germline CDR1 reads SGHRS; CDR2 reads YFSETQ. The CDR3 reads CASSLGLRAGISYEQYF. As DNA, the CDR3 is TGCGCCAGCAGCTTGGGGTTAAGGGCGGGCATCTCCTACGAGCAGTACTTC.

This clonotype was detected only a few times. The V and J genes are TRBV7-9 and TRBJ2-3, with D tentatively TRBD2 (5 bases). The length of the CDR3 is 17 residues. Germline assignment: CDR1 SEHNR and CDR2 FQNEAQ (reference sequence). Trimming cost V 5 bases and J 4 bases, with 22 bases left between them. The CDR3 region is CASSRITGSTGADTQYF. CDR3 nucleotide sequence: TGTGCCAGCAGCCGCATCACTGGCTCTACCGGGGCAGATACGCAGTATTTT.

This clonotype was recorded at least ten times. This chain connects TRBV29-1 to TRBJ2-2, with D hard to call. V lost 4 bases and J lost 5, with 8 bases in between. The V gene's germline CDR1 is SQVTM and CDR2 ANQGSEA. The CDR3 totals 12 residues. This chain's CDR3 is CSVAWRTGELFF. CDR3 DNA sequence: TGCAGCGTTGCTTGGCGAACCGGGGAGCTGTTTTTT.

This clonotype turned up a few times. The chain uses TRBV7-2 and TRBJ2-5, with D possibly matching TRBD2 (5 bases). This CDR3 contains 16 residues. Germline CDR1 SGHTA, CDR2 FQGNSA. Trimming removed 5 bases at V and 4 bases at J, with 20 bases between. CDR3 in amino acids: CASSPRSYLSGETQYF. The CDR3 coding sequence is TGTGCCAGCAGCCCCCGGAGTTACCTCAGCGGAGAGACCCAGTACTTC.

In its sample, this clonotype was seen a few times. This chain links TRBV20-1 with TRBJ1-2, with a weak D call TRBD1 (5 bases). Trimming left V 5 bases short and J 5 bases short, with 9 bases between. The CDR3 spans 11 residues. Germline assignment: CDR1 DFQATT and CDR2 SNEGSKA (reference sequence). The CDR3 region has the DNA TGCAGTGCTGGCAGGGAGTATGGCTACACCTTC. The encoded protein is CSAGREYGYTF.

V usage is TRBV4-2 and J usage is TRBJ2-3; D is undetermined. The V end was cut by 4 bases, the J end by 2 bases, with 19 bases between. The CDR3 runs to 17 residues. Germline V lookup: CDR1 LGHNA, CDR2 YNFKEQ. CDR3 bases: TGTGCCAGCAGCCTATCTTTGGGCTACACATTCACAGATACGCAGTATTTT. Its protein is CASSLSLGYTFTDTQYF.

This clonotype was detected many times. The CDR3 nucleotides are TGTGCCATCACCCCAGAGGGGGGGGGCTCCGGGGAGCTGTTTTTT. This codes for CAITPEGGGSGELFF. V gene TRBV10-3 combines with J gene TRBJ2-2; D might be TRBD2 (7 bases). The ends were cut back, 7 bases at V and 6 bases at J, with 18 bases in the middle. CDR1 ENHRY and CDR2 SYGVKD come from the germline V gene. The CDR3 has 15 residues.

Comments on this clonotype: A much larger clone is a single base away; this may be a read error. This rearrangement joins TRBV5-1 to TRBJ2-1; D call uncertain. V was cut by 5 bases and J by 0 bases, with 21 bases left in between. Germline values: CDR1 SGHRS, CDR2 YFSETQ. There are 18 residues in the CDR3. The CDR3: CASRHQNIGRASYNEQFF. In DNA, the CDR3 is TGCGCCAGCAGGCATCAGAACATAGGACGGGCCTCCTACAATGAGCAGTTCTTC.

This clonotype was counted at least ten times. As DNA, the CDR3 is TGTGCCAGCAGCCCCCGCGAGGGAGGTGGCGGGGAGCTGTTTTTT. Amino acid sequence: CASSPREGGGGELFF. The chain uses TRBV3-1 and TRBJ2-2; D is possibly TRBD2 (6 bases). From germline, CDR1 is LGHDT and CDR2 YNNKEL (reference sequence). V was pared by 4 bases and J by 7 bases, with 16 bases between. This CDR3 comprises 15 residues.

Only a few counts were recorded for this clonotype. The chain links TRBV12-3 or TRBV12-4 to TRBJ2-7, with 9 nucleotides matching TRBD2. The J segment lost 7 bases and the V segment lost 2 bases, leaving 9 bases of the junction unmatched. CDR3 length: 15 amino acids. CDR3 loop: CASSLPSGKPVEQYF. The CDR3 DNA reads TGTGCCAGCAGTTTACCTAGCGGGAAACCCGTTGAGCAGTACTTC.

This chain uses TRBV20-1 with TRBJ1-2; D uncertain. CDR3 length: 12 residues. The germline V gene encodes CDR1 DFQATT and CDR2 SNEGSKA (reference sequence). Trimming took off 6 bases at V and 2 bases at J, with 10 bases between the two ends. In DNA, the CDR3 is TGCAGTGCGGAGATTGGGAACTATGGCTACACCTTC. This gives the protein CSAEIGNYGYTF.

V is TRBV3-1 and J is TRBJ2-3; 8 bases match TRBD1. V lost 3 bases to trimming and J lost 2 bases; unmatched junction nucleotides: 10. Germline values: CDR1 LGHDT, CDR2 YNNKEL (reference sequence). CDR3 length equals 17 residues. The DNA of the CDR3 is TGTGCCAGCAGCCACGACGGACAGGGTGTAGTCACAGATACGCAGTATTTT. It encodes CASSHDGQGVVTDTQYF.

This clonotype was counted only a few times. The gene calls are TRBV5-1 and TRBJ2-6; no clear D gene. V lost 4 bases, J lost 4 bases, and 3 bases lay in between. The germline gives CDR1 SGHRS, CDR2 YFSETQ. This CDR3 has 12 residues. Here the CDR3 reads CASSMGANVLTF. The CDR3 DNA reads TGCGCCAGCAGCATGGGGGCCAACGTCCTGACTTTC.

V is TRBV2 and J is TRBJ2-3; no firm D call. The germline V gene encodes CDR1 SNHLY and CDR2 FYNNEI. The CDR3 contains 15 residues. V dropped 8 bases and J dropped 0 bases, with 15 bases sitting between them. The CDR3 sequence: CASCAELRSTDTQYF. For the CDR3, the DNA is TGTGCCAGCTGTGCGGAACTTCGTAGCACAGATACGCAGTATTTT.

CDR3 sequence (DNA): TGTGCCAGCAGCAGTAGCGGGGCCCAAGAGACCCAGTACTTC. As protein: CASSSSGAQETQYF. The chain is built from TRBV7-2 and TRBJ2-5; 8 bases are a match to TRBD2. Germline CDR1 SGHTA, CDR2 FQGNSA. With V trimmed by 5 bases and J by 1 base, 3 bases remained unmatched. The CDR3 loop spans 14 amino acids.

CDR3 sequence (DNA): TGTGCCAGCAGCCCAGGGTACCAAGAGACCCAGTACTTC. Translating it yields CASSPGYQETQYF. This chain links TRBV11-2 with TRBJ2-5; TRBD1 might be the D (5 bases). V dropped 5 bases and J dropped 0 bases, with 7 bases sitting between them. CDR3 length equals 13 residues. CDR1 SGHAT and CDR2 FQNNGV come from the germline V gene.